This TCR beta chain was obtained from a study of CD8+ T cells in alopecia areata. Once RNA had been extracted, it was reverse transcribed into cDNA to act as the sequencing template. Clones were sequenced by immunoSEQ multiplex PCR, and TCRdb holds only the in-frame ones, with some missing. Of a few hundred thousand clones listed, 60% are singletons. Treatment reported: oral pan-JAK inhibitor, 5-10 mg twice daily. This receptor was identified in a human donor with alopecia areata. The sequencing used CD4+ T cells sorted from blood, collected at roughly week 52, from a patient treated with tofacitinib.

DNA of the CDR3: TGCGCCAGCAGCCAATATCAGGGAGCTGGAAACACCATATATTTT. It translates to CASSQYQGAGNTIYF. V is TRBV4-3 and J is TRBJ1-3; tentatively, D is TRBD1 (5 bases). CDR3 length: 15 amino acids. V lost 2 bases to trimming and J lost 2 bases, with 10 bases between them. Germline assignment: CDR1 LGHNA and CDR2 YSLEER.